This T cell receptor beta chain emerged from a study of tumor and adjacent non-tumor tissue in lung cancer. The CDR3 loop spans 15 amino acids. Worth noting for this clonotype: The junction departs from germline at one end; a sequencing error may be responsible.

This sample's RNA came from whole unsorted tissue. A modified ARM-PCR protocol with three rounds of nested PCR amplified TCRbeta. Using its own MiXCR run on the multiplex PCR reads, TCRdb lists one record per CDR3 protein. The repertoire includes 100,000 to 150,000 distinct CDR3 sequences, approximately 71% of them detected once, and 13% sits in the top ten. The origin of this receptor is a man aged 25-40 years with non-small cell lung cancer. V usage is TRBV12-3 or TRBV12-4 and J usage is TRBJ2-7; D not resolved. The specimen sequenced was lung tumor tissue. CDR3 amino acids: CASRPSGLSSHEQYF. CDR3 DNA: TGTGCCAGCAGGCCCTCAGGCTTGAGCTCCCACGAGCAGTACTTC.